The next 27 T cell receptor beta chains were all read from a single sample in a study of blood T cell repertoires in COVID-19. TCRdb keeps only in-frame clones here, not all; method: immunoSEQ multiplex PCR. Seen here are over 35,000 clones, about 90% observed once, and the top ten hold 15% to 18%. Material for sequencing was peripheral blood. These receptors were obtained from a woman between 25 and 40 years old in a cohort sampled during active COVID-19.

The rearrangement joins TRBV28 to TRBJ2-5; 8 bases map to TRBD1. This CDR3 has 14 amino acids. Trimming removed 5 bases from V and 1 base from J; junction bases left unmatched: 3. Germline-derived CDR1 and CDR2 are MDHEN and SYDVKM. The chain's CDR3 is CASSLTGAQETQYF. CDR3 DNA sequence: TGTGCCAGCAGTCTGACAGGGGCCCAAGAGACCCAGTACTTC.

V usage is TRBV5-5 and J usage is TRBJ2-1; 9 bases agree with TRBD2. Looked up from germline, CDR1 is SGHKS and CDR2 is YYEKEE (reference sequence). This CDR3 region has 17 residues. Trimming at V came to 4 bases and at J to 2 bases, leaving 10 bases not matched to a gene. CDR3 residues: CASSPRWSSGTYNEQFF. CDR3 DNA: TGTGCCAGCAGCCCCCGGTGGTCTAGCGGGACCTACAATGAGCAGTTCTTC. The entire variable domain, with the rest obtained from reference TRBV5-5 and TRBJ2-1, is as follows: DAGVTQSPTHLIKTRGQQVTLRCSPISGHKSVSWYQQVLGQGPQFIFQYYEKEERGRGNFPDRFSARQFPNYSSELNVNALLLGDSALYLCASSPRWSSGTYNEQFFGPGTRLTVL.

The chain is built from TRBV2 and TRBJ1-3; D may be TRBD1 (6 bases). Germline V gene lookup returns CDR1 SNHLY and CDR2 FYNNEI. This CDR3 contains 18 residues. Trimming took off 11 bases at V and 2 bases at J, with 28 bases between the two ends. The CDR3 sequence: CAGPRTGSTKGAGNTIYF. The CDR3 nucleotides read TGTGCCGGACCCCGAACAGGTTCTACGAAGGGGGCTGGAAACACCATATATTTT.

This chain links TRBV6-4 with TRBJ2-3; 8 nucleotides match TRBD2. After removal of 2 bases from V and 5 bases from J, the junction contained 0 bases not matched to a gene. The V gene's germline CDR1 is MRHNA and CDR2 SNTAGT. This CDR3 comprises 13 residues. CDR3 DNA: TGTGCCAGCAGTGACAGCGGGAGAGATACGCAGTATTTT. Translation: CASSDSGRDTQYF.

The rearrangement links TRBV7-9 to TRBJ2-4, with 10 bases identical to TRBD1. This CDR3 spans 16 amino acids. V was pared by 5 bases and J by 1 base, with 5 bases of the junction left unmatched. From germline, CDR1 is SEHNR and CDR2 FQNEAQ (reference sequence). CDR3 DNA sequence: TGTGCCAGCAGCCGACAGGGGGCGGGTGCCAAAAACATTCAGTACTTC. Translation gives CASSRQGAGAKNIQYF.

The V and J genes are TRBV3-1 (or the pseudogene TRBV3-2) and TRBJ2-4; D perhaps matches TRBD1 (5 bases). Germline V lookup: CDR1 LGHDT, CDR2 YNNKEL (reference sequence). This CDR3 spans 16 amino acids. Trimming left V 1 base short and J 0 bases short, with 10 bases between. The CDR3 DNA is TGTGCCAGCAGCCAAGGGGGCACCGTAGCCAAAAACATTCAGTACTTC. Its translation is CASSQGGTVAKNIQYF.

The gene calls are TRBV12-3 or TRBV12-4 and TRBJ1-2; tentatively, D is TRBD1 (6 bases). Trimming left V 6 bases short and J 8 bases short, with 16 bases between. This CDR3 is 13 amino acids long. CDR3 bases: TGTGCCAGCAGCCGCACAGGGATCAGGGGCTACACCTTC. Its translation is CASSRTGIRGYTF.

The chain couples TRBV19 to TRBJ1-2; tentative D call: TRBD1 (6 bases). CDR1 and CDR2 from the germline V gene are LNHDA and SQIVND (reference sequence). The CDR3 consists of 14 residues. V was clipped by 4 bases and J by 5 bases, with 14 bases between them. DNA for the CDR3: TGTGCCAGTAGTAGGTTACCCACAGGGTATGGCTACACCTTC. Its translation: CASSRLPTGYGYTF.

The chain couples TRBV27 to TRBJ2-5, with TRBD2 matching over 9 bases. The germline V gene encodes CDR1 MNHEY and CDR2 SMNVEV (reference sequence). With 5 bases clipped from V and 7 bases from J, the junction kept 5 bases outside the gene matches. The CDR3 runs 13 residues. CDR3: CASSRREGSTQYF. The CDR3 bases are TGTGCCAGCAGTCGGCGGGAGGGCTCGACCCAGTACTTC.

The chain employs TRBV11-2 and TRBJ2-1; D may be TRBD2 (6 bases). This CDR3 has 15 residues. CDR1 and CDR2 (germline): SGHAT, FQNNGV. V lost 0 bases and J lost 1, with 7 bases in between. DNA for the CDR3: TGTGCCAGCAGCTTAGAACGGGGGTCCTACAATGAGCAGTTCTTC. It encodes CASSLERGSYNEQFF. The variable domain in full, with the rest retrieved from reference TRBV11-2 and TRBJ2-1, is EAGVAQSPRYKIIEKRQSVAFWCNPISGHATLYWYQQILGQGPKLLIQFQNNGVVDDSQLPKDRFSAERLKGVDSTLKIQPAKLEDSAVYLCASSLERGSYNEQFFGPGTRLTVL.

The DNA for the CDR3 is TGTGCCAGCAGCATCGGACTAGCGGCCCACAATGAGCAGTTCTTC. This codes for CASSIGLAAHNEQFF. V usage is TRBV9 and J usage is TRBJ2-1; 10 bases are shared with TRBD2. Germline V lookup: CDR1 SGDLS, CDR2 YYNGEE. With V trimmed by 4 bases and J by 5 bases, 6 bases remained unmatched. This CDR3 region has 15 residues.

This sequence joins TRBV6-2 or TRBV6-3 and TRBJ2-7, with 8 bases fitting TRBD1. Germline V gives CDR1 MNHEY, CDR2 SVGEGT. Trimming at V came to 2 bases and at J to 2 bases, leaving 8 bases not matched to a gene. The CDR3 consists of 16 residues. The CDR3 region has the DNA TGTGCCAGCAGTTACGAGCAGGGGGCGCCTACCTACGAGCAGTACTTC. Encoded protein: CASSYEQGAPTYEQYF.

The CDR3 loop reads CASSLAPPGEETQYF. In nucleotides, the CDR3 is TGTGCCAGCAGCTTGGCCCCGCCAGGGGAAGAGACCCAGTACTTC. V and J are TRBV5-4 and TRBJ2-5, with a weak D call TRBD1 (6 bases). Trimming removed 0 bases at V and 3 bases at J, with 12 bases between. CDR1 SGHNT and CDR2 YYREEE come from the germline V gene (reference sequence). The CDR3 covers 15 residues.

The CDR3 DNA sequence: TGTGCCAGCAGTTCACTCGGAAGGGGAGGTTATCAGCCCCAGCATTTT. The encoded protein is CASSSLGRGGYQPQHF. V usage is TRBV6-5 and J usage is TRBJ1-5; a weak D match, TRBD1 (5 bases). CDR1 is MNHEY and CDR2 is SVGAGI in the germline V gene. The CDR3 spans 16 residues. Trimming left V 4 bases short and J 5 bases short, with 18 bases between.

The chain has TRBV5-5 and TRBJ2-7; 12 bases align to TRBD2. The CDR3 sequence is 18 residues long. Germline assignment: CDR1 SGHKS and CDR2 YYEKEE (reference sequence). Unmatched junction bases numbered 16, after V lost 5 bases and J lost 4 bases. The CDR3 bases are TGTGCCAGCAGTTCTACAACCGGACTAGCGGGAATCGTATACGAGCAGTACTTC. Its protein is CASSSTTGLAGIVYEQYF.

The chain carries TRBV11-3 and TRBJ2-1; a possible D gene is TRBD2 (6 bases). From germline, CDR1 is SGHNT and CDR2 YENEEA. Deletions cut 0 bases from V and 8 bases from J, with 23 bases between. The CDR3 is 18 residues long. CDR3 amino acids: CASSLDRVGLAGGDEQFF. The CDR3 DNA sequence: TGTGCCAGCAGCTTAGATCGTGTGGGACTGGCGGGCGGGGATGAGCAGTTCTTC.

Here the CDR3 reads CASSVGRTGGYEQYF. CDR3 DNA sequence: TGTGCCAGCAGCGTAGGTCGGACAGGGGGCTACGAGCAGTACTTC. The chain is built from TRBV9 and TRBJ2-7; the match to TRBD1 covers 10 bases. The length of the CDR3 is 15 residues. Germline V gene lookup returns CDR1 SGDLS and CDR2 YYNGEE. With 0 bases clipped from V and 3 bases from J, the junction kept 3 bases outside the gene matches.

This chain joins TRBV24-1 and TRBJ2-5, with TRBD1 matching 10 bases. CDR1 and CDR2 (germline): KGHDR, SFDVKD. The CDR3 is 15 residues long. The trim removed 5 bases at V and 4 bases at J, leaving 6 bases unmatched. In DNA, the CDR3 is TGTGCCACCAGTGGGGACAGGGGATTAGGAGAGACCCAGTACTTC. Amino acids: CATSGDRGLGETQYF.

The CDR3 is CASSTPPGQGAYNEQFF. In DNA form, the CDR3 reads TGTGCCAGCAGTACACCACCGGGACAGGGAGCTTACAATGAGCAGTTCTTC. The V and J genes are TRBV28 and TRBJ2-1, with 9 bases that match TRBD1. The CDR3 contains 17 residues. The trim removed 5 bases at V and 4 bases at J, leaving 12 bases unmatched. The germline V gene has CDR1 MDHEN and CDR2 SYDVKM.

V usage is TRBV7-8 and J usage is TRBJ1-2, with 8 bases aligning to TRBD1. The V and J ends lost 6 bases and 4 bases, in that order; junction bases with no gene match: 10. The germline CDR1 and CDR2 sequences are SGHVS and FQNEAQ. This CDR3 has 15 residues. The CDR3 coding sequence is TGTGCCAGCAGTTACCCGACAGGGGCCTCCTATGGCTACACCTTC. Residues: CASSYPTGASYGYTF.

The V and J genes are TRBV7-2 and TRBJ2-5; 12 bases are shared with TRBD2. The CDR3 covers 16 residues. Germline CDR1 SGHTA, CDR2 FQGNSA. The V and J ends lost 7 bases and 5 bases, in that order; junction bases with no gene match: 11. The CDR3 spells CASIPRLAGVSETQYF. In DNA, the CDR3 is TGTGCCAGCATACCGAGACTAGCGGGAGTTAGCGAGACCCAGTACTTC.

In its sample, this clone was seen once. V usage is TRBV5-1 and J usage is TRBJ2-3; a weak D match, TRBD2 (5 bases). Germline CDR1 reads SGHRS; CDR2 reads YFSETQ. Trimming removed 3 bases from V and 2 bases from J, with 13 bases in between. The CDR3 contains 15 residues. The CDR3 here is CASSWRAGNTDTQYF. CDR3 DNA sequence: TGCGCCAGCAGCTGGCGGGCAGGTAACACAGATACGCAGTATTTT.

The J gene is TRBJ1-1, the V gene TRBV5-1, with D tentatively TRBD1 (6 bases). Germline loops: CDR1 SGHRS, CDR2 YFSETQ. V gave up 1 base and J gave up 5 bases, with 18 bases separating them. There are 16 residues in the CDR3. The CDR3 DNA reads TGCGCCAGCAGCTTGACAATCGCAGGGGTCAGAACTGAAGCTTTCTTT. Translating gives CASSLTIAGVRTEAFF.

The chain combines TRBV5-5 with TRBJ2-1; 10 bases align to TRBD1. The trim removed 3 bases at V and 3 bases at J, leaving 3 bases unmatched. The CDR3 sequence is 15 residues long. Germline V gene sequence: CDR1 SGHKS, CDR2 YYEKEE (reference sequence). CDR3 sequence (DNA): TGTGCCAGCAGCTCCGGACAGGGGGTCTACAATGAGCAGTTCTTC. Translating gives CASSSGQGVYNEQFF.

CDR3 sequence: CAVGGGTQTNTEAFF. Here the CDR3 DNA reads TGTGCCGTGGGAGGGGGGACTCAAACGAACACTGAAGCTTTCTTT. V usage is TRBV19 and J usage is TRBJ1-1, with D maybe TRBD1 (6 bases). The CDR3 is 15 residues long. The germline gives CDR1 LNHDA, CDR2 SQIVND (reference sequence). Trimming took 11 bases from V and 1 from J, leaving 20 bases between them.

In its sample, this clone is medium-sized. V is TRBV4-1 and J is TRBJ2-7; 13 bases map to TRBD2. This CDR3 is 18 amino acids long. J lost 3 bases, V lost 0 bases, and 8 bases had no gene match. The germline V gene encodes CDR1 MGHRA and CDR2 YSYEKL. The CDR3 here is CASSQEAPGTSGNYEQYF. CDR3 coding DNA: TGCGCCAGCAGCCAAGAAGCTCCCGGGACTAGCGGGAACTACGAGCAGTACTTC.

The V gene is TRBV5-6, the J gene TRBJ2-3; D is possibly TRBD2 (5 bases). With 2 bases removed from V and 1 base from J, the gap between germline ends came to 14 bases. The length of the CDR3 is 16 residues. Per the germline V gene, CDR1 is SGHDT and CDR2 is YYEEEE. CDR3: CASSFRSGPRTDTQYF. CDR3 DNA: TGTGCCAGCAGCTTCCGGAGCGGCCCCCGCACAGATACGCAGTATTTT.